The present TCR beta chain was sequenced within a study of vaccination effects on CD4 cells after COVID-19. About the research overall: Post-vaccine sampling occurred a median 72 days after the second dose. General study findings and limits: Spike-reactive clones in convalescents after vaccination were chiefly newly vaccine-induced. After vaccination, at late timepoints, clones induced by infection and by vaccine contracted markedly.

TCRdb keeps only in-frame clones here, not all; method: immunoSEQ multiplex PCR. The table includes fewer than 15,000 clones, approximately 73% detected once. Germline V gene data show CDR1 as LNHDA and CDR2 as SQIVND (reference sequence). V lost 7 bases to trimming and J lost 5 bases, with 12 bases between them. This CDR3 contains 13 residues. Antigen-specific CD4+ T cell clonotypes were called by their expansion after viral peptide-pool culture in ViraFEST. The culture ran for about 10 days, and then CD4+ T cells were isolated. This person's SARS-CoV-2 infection, confirmed by PCR, occurred between March and December 2020. Of the BNT162b2 and mRNA-1273 vaccines, participants received two doses of one or the other. Wells of a few million PBMC each were grown with 9.5 to 10 IU/ml IL-2 and around 10 ug/ml peptides. A remark on this clone: The antigen remains unidentified.

The source was CD4+ T cells from PBMCs cultured with HCoV-NL63 spike peptides, collected after COVID-19 vaccination. V usage is TRBV19 and J usage is TRBJ1-5; a weak D match, TRBD1 (5 bases). This clonotype was obtained from a human donor who had a prior SARS-CoV-2 infection. The CDR3 sequence: CASNLGVDQPQHF. As DNA, the CDR3 is TGTGCCAGTAATCTAGGGGTGGATCAGCCCCAGCATTTT.